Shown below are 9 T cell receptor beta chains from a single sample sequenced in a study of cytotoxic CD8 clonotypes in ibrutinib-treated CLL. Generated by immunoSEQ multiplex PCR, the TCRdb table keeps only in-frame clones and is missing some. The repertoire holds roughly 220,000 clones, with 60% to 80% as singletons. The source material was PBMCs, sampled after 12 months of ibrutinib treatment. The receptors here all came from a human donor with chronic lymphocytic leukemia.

DNA for the CDR3: TGTGCCAGCAGTTTATCGTCCGGGAGGGGCTACGAGCAGTACTTC. Residues: CASSLSSGRGYEQYF. The gene calls are TRBV27 and TRBJ2-7, with 8 nucleotides matching TRBD2. After removal of 0 bases from V and 3 bases from J, the junction contained 4 bases not matched to a gene. In germline, CDR1 is MNHEY, CDR2 SMNVEV (reference sequence). This CDR3 contains 15 residues.

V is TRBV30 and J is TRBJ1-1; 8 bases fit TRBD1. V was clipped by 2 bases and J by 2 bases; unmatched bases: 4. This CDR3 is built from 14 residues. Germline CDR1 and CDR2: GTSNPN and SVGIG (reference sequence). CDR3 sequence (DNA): TGTGCCTGGAGTACAGGGGGGGGAAACACTGAAGCTTTCTTT. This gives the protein CAWSTGGGNTEAFF.

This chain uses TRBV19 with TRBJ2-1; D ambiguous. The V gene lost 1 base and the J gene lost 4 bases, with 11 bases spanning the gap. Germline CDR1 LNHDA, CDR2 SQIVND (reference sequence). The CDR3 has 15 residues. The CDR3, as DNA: TGTGCCAGTAGTATAGCTCTCCCCGGGTACAATGAGCAGTTCTTC. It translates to CASSIALPGYNEQFF.

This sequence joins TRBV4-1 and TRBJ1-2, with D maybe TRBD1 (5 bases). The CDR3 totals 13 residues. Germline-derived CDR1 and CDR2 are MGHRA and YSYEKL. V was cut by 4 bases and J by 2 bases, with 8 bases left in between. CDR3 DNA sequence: TGCGCCAGCAGCCCCGACAGAAACTATGGCTACACCTTC. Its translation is CASSPDRNYGYTF.

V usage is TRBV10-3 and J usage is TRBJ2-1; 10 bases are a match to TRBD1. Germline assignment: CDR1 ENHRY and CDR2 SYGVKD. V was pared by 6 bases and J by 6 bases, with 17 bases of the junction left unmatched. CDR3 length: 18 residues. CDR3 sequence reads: CAIRTTGGPSALGNEQFF. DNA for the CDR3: TGTGCCATCAGGACGACAGGGGGCCCCTCGGCCCTTGGCAATGAGCAGTTCTTC.

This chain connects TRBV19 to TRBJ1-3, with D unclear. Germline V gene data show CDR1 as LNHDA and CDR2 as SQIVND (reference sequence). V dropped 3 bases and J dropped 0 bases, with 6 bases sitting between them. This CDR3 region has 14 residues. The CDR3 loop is CASSITFSGNTIYF. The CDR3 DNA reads TGTGCCAGTAGTATCACATTCTCTGGAAACACCATATATTTT.

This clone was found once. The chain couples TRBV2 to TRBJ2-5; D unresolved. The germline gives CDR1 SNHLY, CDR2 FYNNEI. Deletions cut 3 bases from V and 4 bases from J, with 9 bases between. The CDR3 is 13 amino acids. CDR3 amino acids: CASSEEHSETQYF. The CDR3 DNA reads TGTGCCAGCAGTGAGGAACATTCAGAGACCCAGTACTTC.

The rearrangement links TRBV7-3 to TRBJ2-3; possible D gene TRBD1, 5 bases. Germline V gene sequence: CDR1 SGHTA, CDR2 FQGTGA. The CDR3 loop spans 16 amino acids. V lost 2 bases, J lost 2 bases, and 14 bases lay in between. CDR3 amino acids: CASSLGADIFTDTQYF. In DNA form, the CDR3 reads TGTGCCAGCAGCTTAGGGGCAGACATCTTCACAGATACGCAGTATTTT.

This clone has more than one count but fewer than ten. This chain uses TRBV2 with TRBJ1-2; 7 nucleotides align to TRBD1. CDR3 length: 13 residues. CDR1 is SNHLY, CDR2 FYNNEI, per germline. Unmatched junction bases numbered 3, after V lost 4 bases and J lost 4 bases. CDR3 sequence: CASSGTGLYGYTF. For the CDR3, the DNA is TGTGCCAGCAGTGGGACAGGACTCTATGGCTACACCTTC.